This TCR beta chain was recovered during a study of T-cell memory formation after mild COVID-19. Study findings and constraints: From day 15 to 85, contracting clones were balanced between CD4 and CD8, whereas later expanders leaned toward CD4+.

Barcoded TCR alpha and TCR beta cDNA libraries with UMIs came from 5'RACE using constant-segment primers. A single record per CDR3 protein comes from TCRdb applying MiXCR to the 5' RACE reads. Seen here are roughly 510,000 distinct CDR3 sequences, 15% to 20% observed once, and the top ten hold around 7.8%. Points on this clonotype: The antigen is undetermined.

This CDR3 is built from 15 residues. Trimming stripped 5 bases from V and 1 base from J, with 14 bases between. The sample comprised PBMCs or a T cell subset sorted from them (not recorded which). V gene TRBV12-3 or TRBV12-4 combines with J gene TRBJ2-5; D not resolved. The source is an adult woman who had mild COVID-19 (a few samples of this study predate the infection). Cell type and time point are not known. The CDR3 coding sequence is TGTGCCAGCAGTCATTGGGGAATCGGCCAAGAGACCCAGTACTTC. This sequence encodes CASSHWGIGQETQYF.